A single T cell receptor beta chain is shown here with its context. It lacks a known antigen. No base quality values were provided; no much bigger clone lies one nucleotide off. At one collaborating source in Seattle, patients were enrolled during active infection and were followed longitudinally through the course of disease. The collaborating institutions used their own protocols to collect whole blood in K2EDTA tubes. Collaborator samples were shipped for TCRbeta analysis as frozen whole blood, isolated PBMCs, or DNA extracted from either sample type. These data originate in a study of blood T cell repertoires in COVID-19 (dated by TCRdb to about 2020). A note on the overall study: Collaborator samples came from the United States, Italy and Spain and covered acute and convalescent phases of COVID-19. HLA class I and class II types, where available, came from metadata supplied by the sample provider rather than from assay-based typing. The material from the prospective study consisted of cDNA or gDNA derived from T cells, B-cell-depleted T cells, or PBMCs. The sample metadata nearly always contained a de-identified subject ID, COVID-19 status, age in years and sex. Subjects who had been exposed to COVID-19, were actively infected with it, or had recovered from it provided the deeply sampled blood TCRbeta repertoires that made up the dataset. The repertoires were released in a freely available public database intended as a resource for research on the immune response to SARS-CoV-2. Samples came from the ongoing ImmuneRACE study (first 160 participants) plus 1,254 subjects from 6 global collaborators. Overall results and qualifications from the work: How much clinical and demographic metadata was included differed by source and by participant, and the metadata was provided uncurated.

TCRbeta CDR3 regions were amplified from genomic DNA using the immunoSEQ Assay, a bias-controlled multiplex PCR. The paper's data handling went like this. The number of nucleated cells in each sample was estimated from the amplification of reference gene primers within the assay. Sequence reads were collapsed and filtered to measure the absolute abundance of every unique TCRbeta CDR3 rearrangement. Productive Simpson clonality was computed per sample as the square root of Simpson's diversity index over productive rearrangements. The table comes from immuneACCESS by way of TCRdb, which keeps in-frame sequences with V and J called. Part of the clones is missing from these tables; in studies checked, under half for an unresolved V gene and the rest for unknown reasons. V and J calls and clone size follow that table, whereas D and trimming were derived from the DNA. The sample yields roughly 25,000 clones; 75% to 85% were counted once. The leading ten clones occupy approximately 2.7% of the sample.

The CDR3 holds 11 amino acids from the cysteine to the phenylalanine. Just CDR3 DNA is preserved here, 33 bases in frame from base 1. Cut back by 3 bases and 11 bases, the V and J ends lie 10 bases apart. CDR1 and CDR2, per the germline V gene, are MDHEN and SYDVKM. Sample: peripheral blood. The V and J genes are TRBV28 and TRBJ1-1; confidence is insufficient to name the D gene. The receptor was isolated from a woman aged 70-85 years with COVID-19, enrolled during active disease. The bases are TGTGCCAGCAGTTTGGCCAGTGTCGCTTTCTTT. Its coded protein is CASSLASVAFF.